This is a list of T cell receptor beta chains from one sample in a study of technical replicates of blood from four donors. The assay was immunoSEQ multiplex PCR, and TCRdb's table has in-frame clones only and misses some. This table has tens of thousands of clones, 94% appearing once. Material for sequencing was T cells isolated from PBMCs. The source is a human donor in good health. The conserved cysteine and the conserved F or W are not part of the CDR3 here. Clone size is not always given. Where it is, it says once, few, many or a class for expanded clones.

TRBJ1-1,TRBV27,15,once,ASAYRRRGALNTEAF
TRBJ2-7,TRBV2,11,.,ASSDSLSWEQY
TRBJ1-1,TRBV4-1,12,.,ASSHYGSDREAF
TRBJ1-3,TRBV28,13,few,ASSLGTGSGNTIY
TRBJ2-1,TRBV2,12,.,ASNGLAGDNEQF
TRBJ2-5,TRBV5-1,14,.,ASSLQALAGEETQY
TRBJ2-7,TRBV6-5,13,.,ASSAPTGATYEQY
TRBJ1-2,TRBV6-1,11,.,ASSGGDNYGYT
TRBJ1-2,TRBV28,13,.,ASSPGQPGGYGYT
TRBJ1-4,TRBV11-3,14,.,ASSPGPEGANEKLF
TRBJ2-5,TRBV9,12,.,ASSATGLSETQY
TRBJ1-3,TRBV5-4,12,.,ASSRPGSGNTIY
TRBJ2-1,TRBV11-3,12,.,ASSSPDREDEQF
TRBJ2-7,TRBV7-9,14,.,ASSFPTSGSSYEQY
TRBJ2-7,TRBV30,12,.,AWTGTGSSYEQY
TRBJ2-7,TRBV5-1,11,.,ASTVPGSYEQY
TRBJ1-2,TRBV2,11,once,ASSEDRPGGYT
TRBJ1-2,TRBV19,15,.,ASSRDFGGQGLYGYT
TRBJ2-7,TRBV2,13,.,ASIPGQGGSYEQY
TRBJ1-2,TRBV7-9,15,.,ASSLRGYVRDNYGYT
TRBJ1-1,TRBV30,12,.,AWRGTGQGTEAF
TRBJ2-1,TRBV4-1,13,.,ASSQVRSGYNEQF
TRBJ2-1,TRBV6-5,13,.,ASSYESGVYNEQF
TRBJ2-3,TRBV6-5,13,.,ASSTYISGADTQY
TRBJ2-1,TRBV5-1,13,once,ASSFGGGTINEQF
TRBJ1-5,TRBV6-1,13,.,ASSAPQGAGQPQH
TRBJ2-7,TRBV28,10,.,ASSSTVNEQY
TRBJ1-2,TRBV18,12,once,ASSPGQGYYGYT
TRBJ1-3,TRBV28,13,.,ASSLEVLSGNTIY
TRBJ2-5,TRBV19,13,.,ASSITGTGKETQY
TRBJ2-2,TRBV4-1,12,.,ASSHLGAGGELF
TRBJ1-1,TRBV6-1,13,once,ASSEDYGGTLEAF
TRBJ1-2,TRBV28,14,.,ASSSPGRGRDYGYT
TRBJ2-1,TRBV19,15,.,ASSIRLAGGYYNEQF
TRBJ2-1,TRBV5-6,14,.,ASSRKAGQVYNEQF
TRBJ1-4,TRBV6-6,11,.,ASSLQGNEKLF
TRBJ2-1,TRBV6-1,16,.,ASSEWGTPSSSYNEQF
TRBJ2-3,TRBV2,14,once,ASSEGATRGTDTQY
TRBJ2-5,TRBV18,13,.,ASSYIGSFQETQY
TRBJ2-1,TRBV9,14,.,ASSGSTSGVYNEQF
TRBJ2-4,TRBV28,13,.,ASSHRATAQNIQY
TRBJ2-3,TRBV7-9,10,.,ASSLGLDTQY
TRBJ2-7,TRBV7-6,11,.,ASSLESGYEQY